This TCR beta chain appears in the sequencing data of a study of CD4+ T cells in melanoma. Here immunoSEQ multiplex PCR was the method, and the copy in TCRdb shows in-frame clones only, minus some. Of some 110,000 clones in the sample, around 92% were seen once. The CDR3 loop spans 11 amino acids. The V gene lost 3 bases and the J gene lost 2 bases, with 2 bases spanning the gap. Study outcomes and limitations: CD8+ T cell, macrophage and B cell function reportedly correlated with neoantigen-specific CD4+ T cells. In melanoma, neoantigen-specific CD4+ T cells reportedly differed in differentiation state.

Concerning this clone itself: Its antigen is not known.

This receptor was taken from a human donor with melanoma. Sequenced input: peripheral blood. The rearrangement links TRBV6-7 to TRBJ2-7; D gene ambiguous. TRBV6-7 is flagged as an ORF with uncertain function. The CDR3 loop is CASSYPYEQYF. The CDR3 DNA sequence: TGTGCCAGCAGTTATCCCTACGAGCAGTACTTC.